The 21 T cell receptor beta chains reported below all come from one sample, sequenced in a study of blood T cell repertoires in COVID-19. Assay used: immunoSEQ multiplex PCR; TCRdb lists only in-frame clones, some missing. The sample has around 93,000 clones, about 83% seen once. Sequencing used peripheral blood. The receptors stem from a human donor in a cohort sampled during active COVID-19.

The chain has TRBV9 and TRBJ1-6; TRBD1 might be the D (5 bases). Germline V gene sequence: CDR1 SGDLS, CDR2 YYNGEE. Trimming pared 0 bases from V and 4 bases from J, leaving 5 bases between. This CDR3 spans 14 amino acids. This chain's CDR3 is CASSVDRYNSPLHF. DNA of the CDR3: TGTGCCAGCAGCGTAGACAGGTATAATTCACCCCTCCACTTT.

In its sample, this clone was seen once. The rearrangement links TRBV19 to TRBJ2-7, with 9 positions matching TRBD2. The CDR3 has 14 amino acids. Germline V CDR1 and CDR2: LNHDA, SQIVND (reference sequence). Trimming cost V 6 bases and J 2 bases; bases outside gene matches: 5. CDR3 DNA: TGTGCCAGTAGAGGGACTAGCCCTCCCTACGAGCAGTACTTC. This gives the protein CASRGTSPPYEQYF.

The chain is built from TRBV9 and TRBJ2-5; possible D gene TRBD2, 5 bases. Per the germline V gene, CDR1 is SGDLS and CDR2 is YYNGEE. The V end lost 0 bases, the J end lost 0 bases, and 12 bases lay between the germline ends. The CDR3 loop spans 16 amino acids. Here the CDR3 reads CASSVGSREYQETQYF. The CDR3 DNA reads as TGTGCCAGCAGCGTAGGATCCCGGGAATACCAAGAGACCCAGTACTTC. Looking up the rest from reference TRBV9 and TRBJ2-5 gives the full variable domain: DSGVTQTPKHLITATGQRVTLRCSPRSGDLSVYWYQQSLDQGLQFLIQYYNGEERAKGNILERFSAQQFPDLHSELNLSSLELGDSALYFCASSVGSREYQETQYFGPGTRLLVL.

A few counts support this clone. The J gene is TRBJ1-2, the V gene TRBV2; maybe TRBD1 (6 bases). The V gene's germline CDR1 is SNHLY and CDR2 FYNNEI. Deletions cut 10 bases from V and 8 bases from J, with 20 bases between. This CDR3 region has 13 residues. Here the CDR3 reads CAIALEKTGGYTF. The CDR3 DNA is TGTGCCATAGCACTGGAGAAGACAGGCGGCTACACCTTC.

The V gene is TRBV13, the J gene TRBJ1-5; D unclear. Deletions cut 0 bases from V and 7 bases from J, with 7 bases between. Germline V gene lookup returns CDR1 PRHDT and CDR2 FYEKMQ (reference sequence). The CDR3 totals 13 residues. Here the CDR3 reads CASSLGQVQPQHF. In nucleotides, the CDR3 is TGTGCCAGCAGCTTAGGTCAGGTCCAGCCCCAGCATTTT. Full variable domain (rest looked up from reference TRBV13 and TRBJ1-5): AAGVIQSPRHLIKEKRETATLKCYPIPRHDTVYWYQQGPGQDPQFLISFYEKMQSDKGSIPDRFSAQQFSDYHSELNMSSLELGDSALYFCASSLGQVQPQHFGDGTRLSIL.

The chain's CDR3 is CASSKDRFSYNEQFF. DNA of the CDR3: TGTGCCAGCAGCAAGGACAGATTCTCCTACAATGAGCAGTTCTTC. This rearrangement joins TRBV7-9 to TRBJ2-1, with D possibly TRBD1 on 6 matching bases. Germline CDR1 SEHNR, CDR2 FQNEAQ (reference sequence). The CDR3 totals 15 residues. The germline V and J ends were trimmed by 5 bases and 0 bases, with 11 bases remaining between them.

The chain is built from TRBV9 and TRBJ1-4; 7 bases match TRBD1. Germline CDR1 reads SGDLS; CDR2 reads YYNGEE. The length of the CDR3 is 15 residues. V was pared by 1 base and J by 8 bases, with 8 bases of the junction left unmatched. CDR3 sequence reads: CASSVRGQGGEKLFF. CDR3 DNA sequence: TGTGCCAGCAGCGTAAGGGGGCAGGGAGGAGAAAAACTGTTTTTT.

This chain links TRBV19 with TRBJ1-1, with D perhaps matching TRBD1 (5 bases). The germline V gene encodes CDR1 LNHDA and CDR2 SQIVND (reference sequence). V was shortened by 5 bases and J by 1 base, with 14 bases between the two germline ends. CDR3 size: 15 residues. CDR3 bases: TGTGCCAGTAGTGTATCGGGACTTCCGAACACTGAAGCTTTCTTT. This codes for CASSVSGLPNTEAFF.

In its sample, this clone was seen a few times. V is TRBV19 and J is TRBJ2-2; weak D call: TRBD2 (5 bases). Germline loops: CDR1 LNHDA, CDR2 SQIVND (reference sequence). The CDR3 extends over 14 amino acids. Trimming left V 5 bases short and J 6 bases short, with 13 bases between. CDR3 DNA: TGTGCCAGTAGTCCTTGGACTGGGGCCGGGGAGCTGTTTTTT. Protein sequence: CASSPWTGAGELFF.

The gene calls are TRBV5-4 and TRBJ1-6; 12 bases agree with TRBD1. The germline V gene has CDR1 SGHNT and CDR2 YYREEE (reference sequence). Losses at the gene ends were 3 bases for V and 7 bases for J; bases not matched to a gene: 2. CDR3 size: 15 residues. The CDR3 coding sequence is TGTGCCAGCAGCTGGGACAGGGGGCCAAATTCACCCCTCCACTTT. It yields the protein CASSWDRGPNSPLHF.

The CDR3, as DNA: TGTGCCAGCAGTTTTCCCGGGATTGAGGAGACCCAGTACTTC. This encodes CASSFPGIEETQYF. The chain recombines TRBV28 with TRBJ2-5; maybe TRBD2 (5 bases). V lost 3 bases and J lost 5, with 13 bases in between. The CDR3 has 14 residues. Germline CDR1 is MDHEN and CDR2 is SYDVKM.

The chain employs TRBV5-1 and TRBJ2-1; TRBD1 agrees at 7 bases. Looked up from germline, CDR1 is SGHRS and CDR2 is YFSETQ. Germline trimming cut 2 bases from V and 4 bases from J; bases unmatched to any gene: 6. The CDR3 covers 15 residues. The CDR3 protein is CASSFLGQEYNEQFF. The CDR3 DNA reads TGCGCCAGCAGCTTTTTAGGACAGGAGTACAATGAGCAGTTCTTC. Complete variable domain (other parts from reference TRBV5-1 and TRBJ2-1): KAGVTQTPRYLIKTRGQQVTLSCSPISGHRSVSWYQQTPGQGLQFLFEYFSETQRNKGNFPGRFSGRQFSNSRSEMNVSTLELGDSALYLCASSFLGQEYNEQFFGPGTRLTVL.

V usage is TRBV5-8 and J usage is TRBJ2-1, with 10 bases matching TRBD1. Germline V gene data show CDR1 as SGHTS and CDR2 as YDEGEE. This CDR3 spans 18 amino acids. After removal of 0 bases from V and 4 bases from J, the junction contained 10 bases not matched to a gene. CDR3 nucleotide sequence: TGTGCCAGCAGCTTGGCTCTGGGGACAGGGGCCTTATACAATGAGCAGTTCTTC. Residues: CASSLALGTGALYNEQFF. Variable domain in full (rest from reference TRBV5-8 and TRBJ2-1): EAGVTQSPTHLIKTRGQQATLRCSPISGHTSVYWYQQALGLGLQFLLWYDEGEERNRGNFPPRFSGRQFPNYSSELNVNALELEDSALYLCASSLALGTGALYNEQFFGPGTRLTVL.

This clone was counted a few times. The CDR3: CASSYGSLSYNEQFF. CDR3 nucleotides: TGTGCCAGCAGTTACGGGAGTCTCTCCTACAATGAGCAGTTCTTC. The chain has TRBV6-2 or TRBV6-3 and TRBJ2-1; tentative D call: TRBD2 (5 bases). The CDR3 has 15 amino acids. The germline V gene has CDR1 MNHEY and CDR2 SVGEGT. Trimming took off 2 bases at V and 0 bases at J, with 8 bases between the two ends.

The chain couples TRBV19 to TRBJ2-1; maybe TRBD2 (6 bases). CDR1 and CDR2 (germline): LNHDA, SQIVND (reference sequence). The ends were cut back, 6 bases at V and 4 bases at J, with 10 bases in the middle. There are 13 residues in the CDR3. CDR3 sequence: CASSGSIYNEQFF. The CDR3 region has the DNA TGTGCCAGTAGCGGGAGTATTTACAATGAGCAGTTCTTC. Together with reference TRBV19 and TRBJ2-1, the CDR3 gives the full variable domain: DGGITQSPKYLFRKEGQNVTLSCEQNLNHDAMYWYRQDPGQGLRLIYYSQIVNDFQKGDIAEGYSVSREKKESFPLTVTSAQKNPTAFYLCASSGSIYNEQFFGPGTRLTVL.

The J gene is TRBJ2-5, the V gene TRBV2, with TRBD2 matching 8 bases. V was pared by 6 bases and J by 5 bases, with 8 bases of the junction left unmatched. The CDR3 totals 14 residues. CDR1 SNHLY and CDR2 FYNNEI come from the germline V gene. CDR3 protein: CASSPGTSEETQYF. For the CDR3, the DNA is TGTGCCAGCAGCCCCGGGACTAGTGAGGAGACCCAGTACTTC.

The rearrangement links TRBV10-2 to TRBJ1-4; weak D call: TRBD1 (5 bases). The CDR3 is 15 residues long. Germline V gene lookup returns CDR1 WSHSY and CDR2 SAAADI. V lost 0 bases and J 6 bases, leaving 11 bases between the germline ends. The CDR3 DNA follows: TGCGCCAGCAGTGAGTCCCGGGGGGATCATGAAAAACTGTTTTTT. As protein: CASSESRGDHEKLFF.

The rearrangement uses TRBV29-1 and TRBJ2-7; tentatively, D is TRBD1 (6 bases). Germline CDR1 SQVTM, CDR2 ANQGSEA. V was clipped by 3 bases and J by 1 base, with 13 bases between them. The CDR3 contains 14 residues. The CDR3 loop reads CSVEGSTGSYEQYF. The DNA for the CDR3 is TGCAGCGTTGAGGGGTCGACAGGTTCCTACGAGCAGTACTTC.

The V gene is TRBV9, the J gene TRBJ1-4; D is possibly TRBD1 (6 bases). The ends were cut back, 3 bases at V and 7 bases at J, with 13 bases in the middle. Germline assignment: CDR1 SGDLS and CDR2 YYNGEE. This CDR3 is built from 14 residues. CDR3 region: CASSGGGGGEKLFF. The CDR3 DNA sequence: TGTGCCAGCAGCGGTGGCGGGGGCGGTGAAAAACTGTTTTTT.

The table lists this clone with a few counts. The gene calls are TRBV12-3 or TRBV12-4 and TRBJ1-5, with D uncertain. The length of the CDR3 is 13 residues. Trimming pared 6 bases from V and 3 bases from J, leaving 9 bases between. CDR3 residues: CASSRLFNQPQHF. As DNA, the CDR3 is TGTGCCAGCAGCAGGTTATTCAATCAGCCCCAGCATTTT.

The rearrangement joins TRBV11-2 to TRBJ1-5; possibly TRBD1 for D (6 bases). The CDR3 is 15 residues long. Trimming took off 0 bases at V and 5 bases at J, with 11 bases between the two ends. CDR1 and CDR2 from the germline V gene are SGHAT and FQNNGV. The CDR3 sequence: CASSLDEGGHQPQHF. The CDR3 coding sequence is TGTGCCAGCAGCTTAGATGAGGGGGGGCATCAGCCCCAGCATTTT.